The 31 T cell receptor beta chains below were found in one sample sequenced in a study of blood T cell repertoires in COVID-19. Assay used: immunoSEQ multiplex PCR; TCRdb lists only in-frame clones, some missing. The table has approximately 340,000 clones, approximately 82% seen once. The sample was peripheral blood. Receptor source: a young man with active or convalescent COVID-19.

V gene TRBV5-4 combines with J gene TRBJ1-5, with D uncertain. This CDR3 comprises 14 residues. Germline V gene lookup returns CDR1 SGHNT and CDR2 YYREEE (reference sequence). V gave up 1 base and J gave up 5 bases, with 10 bases separating them. In DNA form, the CDR3 reads TGTGCCAGCAGCTTGCAAGGAGTGGATCAGCCCCAGCATTTT. Translated, it gives CASSLQGVDQPQHF.

The rearrangement uses TRBV10-2 and TRBJ1-2; perhaps TRBD1 as D (5 bases). CDR3 length equals 15 residues. Trimming removed 8 bases at V and 1 base at J, with 17 bases between. CDR1 and CDR2 (germline): WSHSY, SAAADI. The CDR3 reads CASHNSRGLNYGYTF. CDR3 coding DNA: TGCGCCAGCCACAATAGTAGGGGACTTAACTATGGCTACACCTTC.

This clone was counted between two and nine times. Other DNA sequences from this sample encode an identical CDR3 as well. The V and J genes are TRBV3-1 (or the pseudogene TRBV3-2) and TRBJ1-2, with 8 bases aligning to TRBD1. Germline assignment: CDR1 LGHDT and CDR2 YNNKEL (reference sequence). The CDR3 has 14 residues. V was pared by 4 bases and J by 5 bases, with 6 bases of the junction left unmatched. CDR3 residues: CASSPGTGDYGYTF. CDR3 coding DNA: TGTGCCAGCAGCCCTGGGACAGGAGATTATGGCTACACCTTC.

This clone was observed a single time. The V call is TRBV15, the J call TRBJ1-1, with D perhaps TRBD1 (6 bases). V was trimmed by 5 bases and J by 4 bases, leaving 14 bases between them. This CDR3 has 14 residues. From germline, CDR1 is LNHNV and CDR2 YYDKDF (reference sequence). CDR3 loop: CATSPTRRGTEAFF. For the CDR3, the DNA is TGTGCCACCAGCCCAACCCGCAGGGGCACTGAAGCTTTCTTT.

Regarding this clone: Other nucleotide sequences in the sample specify the same CDR3. The DNA for the CDR3 is TGTGCCAGCAGCGGGACAGGGGGGCAAGAGACCCAGTACTTC. It yields the protein CASSGTGGQETQYF. The chain recombines TRBV6-2 or TRBV6-3 with TRBJ2-5, with TRBD1 matching over 11 bases. CDR1 is MNHEY, CDR2 SVGEGT, per germline. Losses at the gene ends were 6 bases for V and 2 bases for J; bases not matched to a gene: 2. CDR3 length equals 14 residues.

The rearrangement uses TRBV21-1 and TRBJ2-7; TRBD1, as called in the table, went unchecked against the DNA. TRBV21-1 is a pseudogene locus. This CDR3 has 16 amino acids. The CDR3 DNA follows: TGTGCCAGCGGGAGGGGACAGGGGAACAGGTTTGGCGAGCAGTACTTC. It is translated as CASGRGQGNRFGEQYF.

This chain links TRBV5-1 with TRBJ2-1; 11 positions agree with TRBD2. The CDR3 sequence is 16 residues long. J was trimmed by 6 bases and V by 0 bases; bases with no gene match: 5. Germline CDR1 reads SGHRS; CDR2 reads YFSETQ. The CDR3 nucleotides are TGCGCCAGCAGCTTGGTGACTAGCGGGACCGCCAATGAGCAGTTCTTC. This gives the protein CASSLVTSGTANEQFF.

The chain has TRBV5-4 and TRBJ2-1; 10 bases align to TRBD1. The V gene's germline CDR1 is SGHNT and CDR2 YYREEE (reference sequence). V lost 3 bases to trimming and J lost 8 bases; unmatched junction nucleotides: 8. The CDR3 is made up of 15 amino acids. CDR3 nucleotides: TGTGCCAGCAGCTCCCCGGGACAGGGGTTGGATGAGCAGTTCTTC. It is translated as CASSSPGQGLDEQFF.

The V gene is TRBV7-3, the J gene TRBJ2-3; TRBD2 matches 9 bases. This CDR3 has 15 residues. Germline assignment: CDR1 SGHTA and CDR2 FQGTGA. The trim removed 3 bases at V and 3 bases at J, leaving 4 bases unmatched. The CDR3 region is CASSFWTSVTDTQYF. Written as DNA, the CDR3 is TGTGCCAGCAGCTTCTGGACTAGCGTTACAGATACGCAGTATTTT.

As DNA, the CDR3 is TGTGCCAGCAGTTCCGGCGGGAGCTCCTACGAGCAGTACTTC. Residues: CASSSGGSSYEQYF. V and J are TRBV28 and TRBJ2-7, with TRBD2 matching 7 bases. The J segment lost 0 bases and the V segment lost 4 bases, leaving 3 bases of the junction unmatched. Germline lookup yields CDR1 MDHEN and CDR2 SYDVKM. The CDR3 is 14 residues long.

The J gene is TRBJ2-1, the V gene TRBV6-2 or TRBV6-3; D may be TRBD2 (5 bases). Per germline, CDR1 MNHEY and CDR2 SVGEGT. V dropped 6 bases and J dropped 2 bases, with 11 bases sitting between them. The CDR3 extends over 14 amino acids. CDR3 sequence: CASSLLGAYNEQFF. In nucleotides, the CDR3 is TGTGCCAGCAGCCTACTAGGTGCCTACAATGAGCAGTTCTTC.

The rearrangement uses TRBV19 and TRBJ1-1; 7 bases match TRBD1. V lost 5 bases, J lost 0 bases, and 9 bases stayed unmatched. CDR3 length equals 16 residues. Germline assignment: CDR1 LNHDA and CDR2 SQIVND (reference sequence). CDR3 amino acids: CASSLTDRILNTEAFF. Written as DNA, the CDR3 is TGTGCCAGTAGTCTGACGGACAGGATATTGAACACTGAAGCTTTCTTT.

The rearrangement uses TRBV9 and TRBJ2-1; TRBD1 agrees at 8 bases. V shed 0 bases, J shed 8 bases, and the junction held 4 bases outside the gene matches. The CDR3 totals 14 residues. In germline, CDR1 is SGDLS, CDR2 YYNGEE. As DNA, the CDR3 is TGTGCCAGCAGCGTAGGGACAGGGTTTCATGAGCAGTTCTTC. Protein product: CASSVGTGFHEQFF.

This clone was observed once. The J gene is TRBJ1-1, the V gene TRBV19; 7 bases line up with TRBD1. V lost 4 bases and J lost 5; bases outside the gene matches: 7. The CDR3 covers 14 residues. Germline values: CDR1 LNHDA, CDR2 SQIVND (reference sequence). The CDR3 region has the DNA TGTGCCAGTAGTACCAGGACAGGCCGAACTGAAGCTTTCTTT. It translates to CASSTRTGRTEAFF.

This clone has more than one count but fewer than ten. The CDR3 loop reads CASSERPSEGNEQFF. The CDR3 DNA follows: TGTGCCAGCAGTGAACGGCCTAGCGAGGGCAATGAGCAGTTCTTC. The V gene is TRBV6-1, the J gene TRBJ2-1; D might be TRBD2 (6 bases). This CDR3 comprises 15 residues. Trimming cost V 2 bases and J 6 bases, with 14 bases left between them. Germline CDR1 reads MNHNS; CDR2 reads SASEGT.

This CDR3 reads CASSSSTRGSGNTIYF. CDR3 DNA sequence: TGTGCCAGCAGTTCAAGTACAAGGGGTTCTGGAAACACCATATATTTT. This rearrangement joins TRBV6-5 to TRBJ1-3; weak D call: TRBD1 (5 bases). Deletions cut 4 bases from V and 1 base from J, with 14 bases between. The CDR3 runs 16 residues. The germline V gene encodes CDR1 MNHEY and CDR2 SVGAGI.

This rearrangement joins TRBV5-1 to TRBJ2-1; D call uncertain. The CDR3 has 15 residues. Trimming left V 0 bases short and J 7 bases short, with 14 bases between. In germline, CDR1 is SGHRS, CDR2 YFSETQ. The CDR3 protein is CASSLVLSGVNEQFF. In DNA form, the CDR3 reads TGCGCCAGCAGCTTGGTGTTATCCGGAGTAAATGAGCAGTTCTTC.

The V call is TRBV6-5, the J call TRBJ1-5; D might be TRBD1 (6 bases). Germline values: CDR1 MNHEY, CDR2 SVGAGI. Trimming stripped 4 bases from V and 2 bases from J, with 12 bases between. This CDR3 has 15 residues. The CDR3 here is CASSSQGTGNQPQHF. CDR3 DNA sequence: TGTGCCAGCAGTTCACAGGGAACAGGCAATCAGCCCCAGCATTTT.

The J gene is TRBJ2-5, the V gene TRBV13; 7 bases are a match to TRBD1. Germline CDR1 PRHDT, CDR2 FYEKMQ (reference sequence). V was clipped by 5 bases and J by 5 bases; unmatched bases: 8. The CDR3 sequence is 14 residues long. DNA for the CDR3: TGTGCCAGCAGCCCTCAGACAGGGCTGGAGACCCAGTACTTC. It codes for CASSPQTGLETQYF.

This clone was observed once. The CDR3 sequence is CASSPGPSYEQYF. The CDR3, as DNA: TGTGCCAGCAGTCCGGGTCCTAGTTACGAGCAGTACTTC. The rearrangement links TRBV12-3 or TRBV12-4 to TRBJ2-7; D is uncertain. CDR3 length: 13 amino acids. Trimming shortened V by 5 bases and J by 4 bases, and 12 bases separated the two germline ends.

The chain combines TRBV28 with TRBJ1-2; TRBD1 matches 11 bases. This CDR3 has 15 amino acids. Germline V gene sequence: CDR1 MDHEN, CDR2 SYDVKM. J gave up 8 bases and V 6 bases, and 11 bases lay outside the gene matches. DNA for the CDR3: TGTGCCAGCAGATCCCCGGGACAGGGGGGCCTGGGCTACACCTTC. Encoded protein: CASRSPGQGGLGYTF.

This clone is labeled as medium-sized. J is TRBJ1-6 and V is TRBV9; D call uncertain. V lost 4 bases and J 6 bases, leaving 11 bases between the germline ends. Germline loops: CDR1 SGDLS, CDR2 YYNGEE. The CDR3 has 14 amino acids. Here the CDR3 reads CASSHGEGNSPLHF. CDR3 bases: TGTGCCAGCAGCCATGGAGAGGGTAATTCACCCCTCCACTTT.

J is TRBJ1-1 and V is TRBV9; maybe TRBD1 (6 bases). V lost 3 bases and J lost 0, with 12 bases in between. Germline values: CDR1 SGDLS, CDR2 YYNGEE. CDR3 length: 15 residues. CDR3 loop: CASSAGDTLNTEAFF. The CDR3 coding sequence is TGTGCCAGCAGCGCCGGGGACACCCTGAACACTGAAGCTTTCTTT.

The chain couples TRBV10-3 to TRBJ2-7; TRBD1 aligns across 10 bases. Germline CDR1 is ENHRY and CDR2 is SYGVKD. The CDR3 consists of 17 residues. Germline trimming cut 4 bases from V and 3 bases from J; bases unmatched to any gene: 12. In nucleotides, the CDR3 is TGTGCCATCAGTGGGGAGACAGGGGGCCGAATCGGCTACGAGCAGTACTTC. It is translated as CAISGETGGRIGYEQYF.

The chain is built from TRBV5-1 and TRBJ1-5; perhaps TRBD1 as D (5 bases). This CDR3 region has 13 residues. Germline CDR1 SGHRS, CDR2 YFSETQ. V was clipped by 4 bases and J by 1 base, with 6 bases between them. CDR3 protein: CASSQGSNQPQHF. CDR3 bases: TGCGCCAGCAGCCAGGGCAGCAATCAGCCCCAGCATTTT.

V is TRBV7-8 and J is TRBJ1-3; D gene ambiguous. V lost 0 bases, J lost 9 bases, and 18 bases lay in between. The germline CDR1 and CDR2 sequences are SGHVS and FQNEAQ. The CDR3 runs 16 residues. CDR3: CASSLASRTQAGTIYF. In DNA form, the CDR3 reads TGTGCCAGCAGCTTAGCCTCCCGGACCCAGGCGGGCACCATATATTTT.

The J gene is TRBJ2-7, the V gene TRBV12-3 or TRBV12-4; perhaps TRBD2 as D (5 bases). V lost 6 bases, J lost 3 bases, and 9 bases lay in between. This CDR3 contains 12 residues. In DNA, the CDR3 is TGTGCCAGCAGCCTAGACTACTACGAGCAGTACTTC. As protein: CASSLDYYEQYF.

This clone was recorded once. The chain combines TRBV6-5 with TRBJ2-6, with TRBD1 as a possible D gene (5 bases). V lost 4 bases, J lost 0 bases, and 7 bases lay in between. CDR1 and CDR2 (germline): MNHEY, SVGAGI. The CDR3 runs to 15 residues. Written as DNA, the CDR3 is TGTGCCAGCAGTTGGGGCAGCTCTGGGGCCAACGTCCTGACTTTC. This encodes CASSWGSSGANVLTF.

The chain combines TRBV19 with TRBJ1-5; D is unclear. The CDR3 length is 15 residues. The V and J ends lost 5 bases and 2 bases respectively, with 13 bases between them. The germline V gene encodes CDR1 LNHDA and CDR2 SQIVND (reference sequence). The DNA of the CDR3 is TGTGCCAGTAGTCTCTCCTTAACGGGCAATCAGCCCCAGCATTTT. Amino acids: CASSLSLTGNQPQHF.

The rearrangement uses TRBV6-2 or TRBV6-3 and TRBJ2-7, with a weak D call TRBD2 (5 bases). Germline CDR1 MNHEY, CDR2 SVGEGT. This CDR3 region has 11 residues. The V end lost 2 bases, the J end lost 9 bases, and 8 bases lay between the germline ends. The CDR3, as DNA: TGTGCCAGCAGTTACGGGGAGAGGCAGTACTTC. Its protein product is CASSYGERQYF.

V and J are TRBV28 and TRBJ1-2, with a tentative D call TRBD1 (5 bases). The CDR3 has 14 amino acids. Germline values: CDR1 MDHEN, CDR2 SYDVKM. V was pared by 3 bases and J by 6 bases, with 14 bases between. Here the CDR3 reads CASSFPWGGDGYTF. The DNA of the CDR3 is TGTGCCAGCAGTTTCCCGTGGGGAGGGGATGGCTACACCTTC.